Included here is one TCR beta chain sequence, with context. These data are taken from a study of OX40 agonist ivuxolimab in advanced cancers. Trimming stripped 7 bases from V and 0 bases from J, with 10 bases between. Germline V gene sequence: CDR1 SGDLS, CDR2 YYNGEE. The CDR3 totals 13 residues. The protocol was immunoSEQ multiplex PCR, while the TCRdb copy is restricted to in-frame clones and leaves out a portion. The sample gives fewer than 200,000 clones, 94% of which show up once; 0.3% to 0.35% is in the top ten. J is TRBJ1-2 and V is TRBV9; D is undetermined. The sample in question was CD4+ or CD8+ T cells sorted from blood, obtained in a trial of the OX40 agonist ivuxolimab. The TCR sequence derives from an adult with an advanced solid tumor such as melanoma, head and neck, liver or kidney cancer. The CDR3 nucleotides are TGTGCCAGCGGGGAAACGGCTAACTATGGCTACACCTTC. Protein product: CASGETANYGYTF.